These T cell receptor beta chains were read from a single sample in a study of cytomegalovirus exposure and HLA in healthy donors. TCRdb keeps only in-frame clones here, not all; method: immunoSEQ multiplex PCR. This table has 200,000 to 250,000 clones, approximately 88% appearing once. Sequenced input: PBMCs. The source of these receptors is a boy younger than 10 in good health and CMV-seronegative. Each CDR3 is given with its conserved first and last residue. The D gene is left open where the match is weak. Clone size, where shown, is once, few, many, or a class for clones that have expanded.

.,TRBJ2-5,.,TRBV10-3,CAISDRLRETQYF,TGTGCCATCAGTGACAGACTTAGGGAGACCCAGTACTTC
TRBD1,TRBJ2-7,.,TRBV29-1,CSVRTGVYEQYF,TGCAGCGTTCGAACAGGGGTGTACGAGCAGTACTTC
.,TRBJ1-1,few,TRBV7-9,CASSLGGLNTEAFF,TGTGCCAGCAGCTTAGGAGGCCTGAACACTGAAGCTTTCTTT
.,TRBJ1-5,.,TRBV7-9,CASSQGQNQPQHF,TGTGCCAGCAGCCAAGGACAGAATCAGCCCCAGCATTTT
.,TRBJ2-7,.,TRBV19,CASRNSGYEQYF,TGTGCCAGTAGGAATTCAGGGTACGAGCAGTACTTC
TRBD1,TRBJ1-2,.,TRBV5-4,CASSLAGQGWGYTF,TGTGCCAGCAGCTTGGCGGGACAGGGCTGGGGCTACACCTTC
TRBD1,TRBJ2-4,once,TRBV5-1,CASGLSGGQNIQYF,TGCGCCAGCGGACTATCAGGGGGCCAAAACATTCAGTACTTC
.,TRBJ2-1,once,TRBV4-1,CASSQGMVGGEQFF,TGCGCCAGCAGCCAAGGAATGGTGGGGGGTGAGCAGTTCTTC
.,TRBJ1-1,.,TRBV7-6,CASSLGSGGNTEAFF,TGTGCCAGCAGCTTAGGTTCAGGAGGCAACACTGAAGCTTTCTTT
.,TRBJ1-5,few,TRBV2,CASSVSRDNQPQHF,TGTGCCAGCAGTGTATCCAGGGACAATCAGCCCCAGCATTTT
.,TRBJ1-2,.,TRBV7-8,CASSSTGGYGYTF,TGTGCCAGCAGCTCCACGGGAGGCTATGGCTACACCTTC
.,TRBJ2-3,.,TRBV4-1,CASSQAGAPSTDTQYF,TGCGCCAGCAGCCAGGCGGGGGCCCCTAGCACAGATACGCAGTATTTT
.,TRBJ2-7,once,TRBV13,CASSLGRYEQYF,TGTGCCAGCAGCTTAGGCCGCTACGAGCAGTACTTC
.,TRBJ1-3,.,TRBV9,CASSPRGVGSSGNTIYF,TGTGCCAGCAGCCCCCGTGGGGTGGGGAGCTCAGGAAACACCATATATTTT
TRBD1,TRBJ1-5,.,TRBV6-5,CASSPDRDPQPQHF,TGTGCCAGCAGTCCCGACAGGGATCCTCAGCCCCAGCATTTT
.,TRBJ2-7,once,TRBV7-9,CSSSPIDYEQYF,TGTTCCAGCAGCCCTATAGACTACGAGCAGTACTTC
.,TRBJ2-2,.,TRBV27,CASSSSRNTGELFF,TGTGCCAGCAGTTCGTCCAGAAACACCGGGGAGCTGTTTTTT
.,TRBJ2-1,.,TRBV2,CASSEPRGNEQFF,TGTGCCAGCAGTGAACCCAGGGGCAATGAGCAGTTCTTC
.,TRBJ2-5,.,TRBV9,CASSGGRVGETQYF,TGTGCCAGCAGCGGAGGCCGTGTGGGAGAGACCCAGTACTTC
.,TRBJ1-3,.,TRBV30,CAWSVSSGNTIYF,TGTGCCTGGAGTGTGAGCTCTGGAAACACCATATATTTT